Below, one TCR beta chain is given with its context. A single record per CDR3 protein comes from TCRdb applying MiXCR to the RT-PCR reads. Counted here are about 700,000 distinct CDR3 sequences, approximately 15% occurring once; the ten biggest clones make up 3% to 4.5%. There are 14 residues in the CDR3. V lost 4 bases and J 6 bases, leaving 13 bases between the germline ends. From germline, CDR1 is SGHRS and CDR2 YFSETQ. The sequence was obtained from a female donor in good health, serving as a healthy control. Sequenced material: memory CD4+ T cells from blood. The chain recombines TRBV5-1 with TRBJ2-2; D might be TRBD1 (5 bases). The CDR3 sequence is CASSATGYPGELFF. Here the CDR3 DNA reads TGCGCCAGCAGCGCAACAGGTTACCCCGGGGAGCTGTTTTTT.